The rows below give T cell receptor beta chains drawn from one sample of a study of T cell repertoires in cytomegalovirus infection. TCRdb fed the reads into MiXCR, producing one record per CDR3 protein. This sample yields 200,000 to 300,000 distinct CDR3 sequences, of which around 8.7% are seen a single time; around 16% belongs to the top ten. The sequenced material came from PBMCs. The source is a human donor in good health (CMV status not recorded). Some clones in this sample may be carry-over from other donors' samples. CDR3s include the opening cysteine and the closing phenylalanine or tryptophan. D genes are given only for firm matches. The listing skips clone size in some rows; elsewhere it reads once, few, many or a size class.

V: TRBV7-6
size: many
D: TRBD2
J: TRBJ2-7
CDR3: CASSLAGEGVEQYF
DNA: TGTGCCAGCAGCTTAGCGGGGGAGGGTGTCGAGCAGTACTTC

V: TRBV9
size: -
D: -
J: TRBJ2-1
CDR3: CASSVEGGASRDEQFF
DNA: TGTGCCAGCAGCGTAGAGGGGGGTGCATCGAGGGATGAGCAGTTCTTC

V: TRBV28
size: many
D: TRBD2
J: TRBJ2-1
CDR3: CASSYRLAGGPSYNEQFF
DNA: TGTGCCAGCAGTTACCGACTAGCGGGGGGGCCTTCCTACAATGAGCAGTTCTTC

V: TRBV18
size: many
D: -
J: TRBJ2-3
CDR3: CASSPGLPVTDTQYF
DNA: TGTGCCAGCTCACCGGGGCTACCCGTCACAGATACGCAGTATTTT

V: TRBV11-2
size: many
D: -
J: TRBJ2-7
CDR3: CASSRQGSGKASYEQYF
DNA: TGTGCCAGCAGCAGACAGGGTAGCGGGAAGGCTTCCTACGAGCAGTACTTC

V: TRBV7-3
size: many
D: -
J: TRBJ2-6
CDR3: CASSHRVSGANVLTF
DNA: TGTGCCAGCAGTCACAGGGTCTCTGGGGCCAACGTCCTGACTTTC

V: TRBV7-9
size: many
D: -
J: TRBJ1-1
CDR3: CASSLQTEAFF
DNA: TGTGCCAGCAGCTTACAAACTGAAGCTTTCTTT

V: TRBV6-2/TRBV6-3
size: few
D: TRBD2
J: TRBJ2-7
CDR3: CASSEAGGFYEQYF
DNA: TGTGCCAGCAGCGAAGCGGGAGGGTTTTACGAGCAGTACTTC

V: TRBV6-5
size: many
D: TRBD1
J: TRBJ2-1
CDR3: CASRSQGASYNEQFF
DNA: TGTGCCAGCAGGTCACAGGGGGCATCTTACAATGAGCAGTTCTTC

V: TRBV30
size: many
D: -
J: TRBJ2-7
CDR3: CAWSVRDEQYF
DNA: TGTGCCTGGAGTGTAAGGGACGAGCAGTACTTC

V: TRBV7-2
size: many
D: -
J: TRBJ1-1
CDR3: CASSLEREAFF
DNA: TGTGCCAGCAGCTTAGAACGGGAAGCTTTCTTT